This T cell receptor beta chain is drawn from a study of T cell repertoires in cytomegalovirus infection. General study findings and limits: Carriers of CMV plus the relevant HLA were identified by cumulative public TCR beta family frequency.

This clonotype was seen at least ten times. The antigen is undetermined. TCRdb re-derived calls from the reads in MiXCR, one entry per CDR3 protein. Altogether approximately 65,000 distinct CDR3 sequences are present, 20% to 25% being singletons, with the ten largest covering around 70%. The sequences come from CD8+ T cells from cultured PBMCs, collected from culture after CMV antigen stimulation. The clonotype comes from a human donor in good health (CMV status not recorded). Some clones in this sample may be carry-over from other donors' samples.

The CDR3 protein is CASREEGSTDTQYF. The CDR3 DNA sequence: TGTGCCAGCAGGGAGGAGGGAAGCACAGATACGCAGTATTTT. V and J are TRBV7-2 and TRBJ2-3; weak D call: TRBD2 (6 bases). Germline-derived CDR1 and CDR2 are SGHTA and FQGNSA. The CDR3 has 14 amino acids. V dropped 6 bases and J dropped 0 bases, with 10 bases sitting between them. Complete variable domain (other parts from reference TRBV7-2 and TRBJ2-3): GAGVSQSPSNKVTEKGKDVELRCDPISGHTALYWYRQSLGQGLEFLIYFQGNSAPDKSGLPSDRFSAERTGGSVSTLTIQRTQQEDSAVYLCASREEGSTDTQYFGPGTRLTVL.